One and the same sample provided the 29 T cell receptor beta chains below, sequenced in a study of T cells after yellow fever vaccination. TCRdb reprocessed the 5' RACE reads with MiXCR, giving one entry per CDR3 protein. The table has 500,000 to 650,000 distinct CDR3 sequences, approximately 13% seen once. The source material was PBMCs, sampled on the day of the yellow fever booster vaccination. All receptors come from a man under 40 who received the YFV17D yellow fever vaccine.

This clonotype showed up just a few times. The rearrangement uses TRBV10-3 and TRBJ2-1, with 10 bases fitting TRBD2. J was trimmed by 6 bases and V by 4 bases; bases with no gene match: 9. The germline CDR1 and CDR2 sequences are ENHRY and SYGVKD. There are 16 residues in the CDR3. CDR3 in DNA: TGTGCCATCAGTGTTGGAGCGGGAGGGCGGGGCAATGAGCAGTTCTTC. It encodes CAISVGAGGRGNEQFF.

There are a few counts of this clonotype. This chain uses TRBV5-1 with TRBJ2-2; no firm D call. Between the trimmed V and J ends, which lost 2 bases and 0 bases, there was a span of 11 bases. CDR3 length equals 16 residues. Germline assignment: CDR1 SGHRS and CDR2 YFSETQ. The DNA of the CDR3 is TGCGCCAGCAGCTTTGGGTCGGGTCCGAACACCGGGGAGCTGTTTTTT. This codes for CASSFGSGPNTGELFF.

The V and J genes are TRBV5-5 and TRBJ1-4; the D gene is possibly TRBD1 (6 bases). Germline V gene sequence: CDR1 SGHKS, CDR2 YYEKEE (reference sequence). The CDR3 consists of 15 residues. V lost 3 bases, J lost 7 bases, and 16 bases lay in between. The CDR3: CASSYRGLGSEKLFF. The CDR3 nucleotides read TGTGCCAGCAGCTACCGGGGGCTGGGTAGTGAAAAACTGTTTTTT. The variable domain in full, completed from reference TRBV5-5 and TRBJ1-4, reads DAGVTQSPTHLIKTRGQQVTLRCSPISGHKSVSWYQQVLGQGPQFIFQYYEKEERGRGNFPDRFSARQFPNYSSELNVNALLLGDSALYLCASSYRGLGSEKLFFGSGTQLSVL.

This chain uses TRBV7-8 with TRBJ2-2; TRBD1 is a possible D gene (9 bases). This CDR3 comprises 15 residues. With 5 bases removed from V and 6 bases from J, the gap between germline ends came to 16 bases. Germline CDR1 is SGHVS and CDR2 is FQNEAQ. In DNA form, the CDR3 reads TGTGCCAGCAGCAGCGGGAGACAGGGGGCCGGGGAGCTGTTTTTT. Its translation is CASSSGRQGAGELFF.

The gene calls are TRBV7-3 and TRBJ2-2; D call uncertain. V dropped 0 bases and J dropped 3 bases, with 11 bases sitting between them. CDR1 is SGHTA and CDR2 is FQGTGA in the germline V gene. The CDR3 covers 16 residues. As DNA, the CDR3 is TGTGCCAGCAGCTTAACAAGTGCCCGGGACACCGGGGAGCTGTTTTTT. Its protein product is CASSLTSARDTGELFF.

CDR3 nucleotide sequence: TGTGCCATCAGGATGACAGGGGACTATAATTCACCCCTCCACTTT. It yields the protein CAIRMTGDYNSPLHF. The chain uses TRBV10-3 and TRBJ1-6; 8 positions agree with TRBD1. CDR1 and CDR2 (germline): ENHRY, SYGVKD. With V trimmed by 6 bases and J by 3 bases, 4 bases remained unmatched. This CDR3 is 15 amino acids long.

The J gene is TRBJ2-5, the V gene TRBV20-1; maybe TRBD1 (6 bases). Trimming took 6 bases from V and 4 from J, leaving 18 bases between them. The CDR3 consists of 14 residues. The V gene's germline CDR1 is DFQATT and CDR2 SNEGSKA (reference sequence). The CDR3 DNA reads TGCAGTGCCCAGTCAGGCAGGGGACGAGAGACCCAGTACTTC. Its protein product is CSAQSGRGRETQYF.

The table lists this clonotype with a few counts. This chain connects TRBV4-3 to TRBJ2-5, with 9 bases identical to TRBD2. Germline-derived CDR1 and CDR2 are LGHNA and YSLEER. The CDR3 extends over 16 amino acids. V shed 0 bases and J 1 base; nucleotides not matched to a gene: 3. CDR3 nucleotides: TGCGCCAGCAGCCAAGATCCAGCGGGGGGCCAAGAGACCCAGTACTTC. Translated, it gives CASSQDPAGGQETQYF.

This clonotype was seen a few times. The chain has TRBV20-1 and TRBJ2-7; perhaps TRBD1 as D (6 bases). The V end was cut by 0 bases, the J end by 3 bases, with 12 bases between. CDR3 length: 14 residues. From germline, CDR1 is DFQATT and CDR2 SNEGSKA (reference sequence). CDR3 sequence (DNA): TGCAGTGCTAGAGATACCGGGACAAACTACGAGCAGTACTTC. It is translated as CSARDTGTNYEQYF.

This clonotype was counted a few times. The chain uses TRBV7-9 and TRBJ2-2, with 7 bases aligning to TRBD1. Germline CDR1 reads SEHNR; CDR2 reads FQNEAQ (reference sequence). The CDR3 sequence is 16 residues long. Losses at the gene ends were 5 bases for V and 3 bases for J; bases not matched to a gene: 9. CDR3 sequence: CASSNDRDVYTGELFF. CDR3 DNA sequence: TGTGCCAGCAGCAACGACAGGGATGTTTACACCGGGGAGCTGTTTTTT.

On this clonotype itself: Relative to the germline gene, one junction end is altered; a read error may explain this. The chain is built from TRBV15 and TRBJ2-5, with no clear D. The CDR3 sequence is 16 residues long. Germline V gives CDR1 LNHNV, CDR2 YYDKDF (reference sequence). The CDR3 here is CATSRDKGTYQESQYF. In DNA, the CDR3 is TGTGCCACCAGCAGAGATAAGGGCACCTATCAAGAGTCCCAGTACTTC.

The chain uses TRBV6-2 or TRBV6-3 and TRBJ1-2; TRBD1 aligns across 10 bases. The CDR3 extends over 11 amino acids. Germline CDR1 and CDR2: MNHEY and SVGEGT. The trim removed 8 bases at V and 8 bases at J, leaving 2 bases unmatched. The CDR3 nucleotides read TGTGCCAGCGGACAGGGGGTAGGCTACACCTTC. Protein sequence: CASGQGVGYTF.

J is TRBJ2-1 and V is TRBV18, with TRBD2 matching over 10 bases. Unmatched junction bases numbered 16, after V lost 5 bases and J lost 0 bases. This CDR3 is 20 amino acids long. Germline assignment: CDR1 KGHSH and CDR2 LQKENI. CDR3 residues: CASSSGIAGGLFSSYNEQFF. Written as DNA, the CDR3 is TGTGCCAGCTCATCCGGAATAGCGGGGGGACTTTTTAGCTCCTACAATGAGCAGTTCTTC.

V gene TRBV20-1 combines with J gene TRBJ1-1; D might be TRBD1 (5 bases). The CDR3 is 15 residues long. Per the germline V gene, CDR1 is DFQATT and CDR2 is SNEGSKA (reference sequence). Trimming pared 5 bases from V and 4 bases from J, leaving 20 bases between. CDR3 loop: CSAQPVEGLGTEAFF. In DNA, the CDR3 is TGCAGTGCTCAACCGGTCGAGGGGCTCGGCACTGAAGCTTTCTTT.

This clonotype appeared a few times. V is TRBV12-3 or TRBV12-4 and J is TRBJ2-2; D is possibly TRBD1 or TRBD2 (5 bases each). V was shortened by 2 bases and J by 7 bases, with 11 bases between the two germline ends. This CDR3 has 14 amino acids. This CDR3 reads CASSLQGAGGELFF. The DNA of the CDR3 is TGTGCCAGCAGTTTACAGGGTGCGGGCGGGGAGCTGTTTTTT.

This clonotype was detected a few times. The CDR3 coding sequence is TGTGCCAGCAGCTTAGCGCAAGGCCGAGGATGGGAGCAGTTCTTC. This translates into CASSLAQGRGWEQFF. The rearrangement links TRBV7-9 to TRBJ2-1; D is unresolved. There are 15 residues in the CDR3. V lost 0 bases and J 10 bases, leaving 16 bases between the germline ends. The germline V gene encodes CDR1 SEHNR and CDR2 FQNEAQ (reference sequence).

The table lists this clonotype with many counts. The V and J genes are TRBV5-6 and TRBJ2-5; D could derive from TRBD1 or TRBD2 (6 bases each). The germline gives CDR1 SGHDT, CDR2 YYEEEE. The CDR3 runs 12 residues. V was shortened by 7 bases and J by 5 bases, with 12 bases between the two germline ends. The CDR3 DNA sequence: TGTGCCAGCGGAGGGGGTGAGGAGACCCAGTACTTC. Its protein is CASGGGEETQYF.

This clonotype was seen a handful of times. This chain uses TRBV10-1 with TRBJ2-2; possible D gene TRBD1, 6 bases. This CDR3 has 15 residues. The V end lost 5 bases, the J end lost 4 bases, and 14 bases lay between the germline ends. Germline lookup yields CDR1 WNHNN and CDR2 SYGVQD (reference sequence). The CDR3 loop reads CASSPQGFSTGELFF. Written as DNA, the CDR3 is TGCGCCAGCAGTCCACAGGGTTTTAGCACCGGGGAGCTGTTTTTT.

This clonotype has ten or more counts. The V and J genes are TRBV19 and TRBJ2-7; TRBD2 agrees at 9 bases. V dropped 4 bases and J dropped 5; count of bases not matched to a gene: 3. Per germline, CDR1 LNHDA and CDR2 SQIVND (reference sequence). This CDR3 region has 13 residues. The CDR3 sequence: CASSTAGGNEQYF. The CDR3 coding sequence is TGTGCCAGTAGTACGGCGGGGGGGAACGAGCAGTACTTC.

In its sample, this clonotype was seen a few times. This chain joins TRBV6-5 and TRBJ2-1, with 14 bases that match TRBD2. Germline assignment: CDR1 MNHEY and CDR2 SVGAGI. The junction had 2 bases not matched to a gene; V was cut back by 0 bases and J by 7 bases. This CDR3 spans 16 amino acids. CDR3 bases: TGTGCCAGCAGTTACTCGGGACTAGCGGGAGAAAATGAGCAGTTCTTC. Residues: CASSYSGLAGENEQFF.

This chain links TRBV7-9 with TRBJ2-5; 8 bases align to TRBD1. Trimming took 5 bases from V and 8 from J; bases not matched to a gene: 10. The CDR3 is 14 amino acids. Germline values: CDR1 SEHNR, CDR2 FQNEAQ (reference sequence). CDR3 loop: CASSPPGQARTQYF. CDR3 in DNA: TGTGCCAGCAGCCCTCCGGGACAGGCAAGAACCCAGTACTTC.

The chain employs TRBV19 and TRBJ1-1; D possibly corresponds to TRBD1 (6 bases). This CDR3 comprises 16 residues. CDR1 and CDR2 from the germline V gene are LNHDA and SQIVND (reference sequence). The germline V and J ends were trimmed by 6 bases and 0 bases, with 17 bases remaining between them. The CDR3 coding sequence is TGTGCCAGTAGCAGCCGATGGACAGTCGTGAACACTGAAGCTTTCTTT. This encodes CASSSRWTVVNTEAFF.

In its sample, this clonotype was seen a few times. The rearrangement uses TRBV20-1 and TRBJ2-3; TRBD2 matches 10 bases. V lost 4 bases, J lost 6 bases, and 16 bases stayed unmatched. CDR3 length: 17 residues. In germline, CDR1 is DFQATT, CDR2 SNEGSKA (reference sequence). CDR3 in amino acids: CSANGLAGEPSPDTQYF. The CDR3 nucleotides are TGCAGTGCTAATGGCCTAGCGGGAGAACCCAGCCCCGATACGCAGTATTTT.

CDR3 sequence reads: CASKDSSYNSPLHF. The DNA of the CDR3 is TGTGCCAGCAAGGATAGCTCCTATAATTCACCCCTCCACTTT. This rearrangement joins TRBV6-1 to TRBJ1-6; D unclear. This CDR3 has 14 residues. V was pared by 7 bases and J by 0 bases, with 7 bases between. The germline CDR1 and CDR2 sequences are MNHNS and SASEGT.

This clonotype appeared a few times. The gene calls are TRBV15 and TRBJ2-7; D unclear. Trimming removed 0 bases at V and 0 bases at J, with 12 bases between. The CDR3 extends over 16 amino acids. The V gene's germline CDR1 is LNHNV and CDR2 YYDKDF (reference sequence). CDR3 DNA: TGTGCCACCAGCAGAGATCAGGAGCGCTTCTCCTACGAGCAGTACTTC. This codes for CATSRDQERFSYEQYF.

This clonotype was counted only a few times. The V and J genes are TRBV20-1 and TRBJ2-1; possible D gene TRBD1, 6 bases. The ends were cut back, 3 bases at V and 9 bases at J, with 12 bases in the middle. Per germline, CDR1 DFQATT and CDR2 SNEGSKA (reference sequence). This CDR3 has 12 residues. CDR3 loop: CSARGTHGEQFF. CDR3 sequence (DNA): TGCAGTGCTAGGGGGACACATGGTGAGCAGTTCTTC.

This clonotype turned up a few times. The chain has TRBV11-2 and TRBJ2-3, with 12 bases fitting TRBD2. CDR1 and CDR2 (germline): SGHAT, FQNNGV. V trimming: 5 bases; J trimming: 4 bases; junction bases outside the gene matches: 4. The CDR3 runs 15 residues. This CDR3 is CASSPTSGSPDTQYF. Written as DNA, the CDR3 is TGTGCCAGCAGCCCGACTAGCGGGAGCCCAGATACGCAGTATTTT.

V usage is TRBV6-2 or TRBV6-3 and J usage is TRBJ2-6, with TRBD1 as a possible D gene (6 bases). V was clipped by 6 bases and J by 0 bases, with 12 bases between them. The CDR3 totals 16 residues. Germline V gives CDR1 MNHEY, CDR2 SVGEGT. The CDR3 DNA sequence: TGTGCCAGCAGGTCAGGGGCTTACTCTGGGGCCAACGTCCTGACTTTC. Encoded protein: CASRSGAYSGANVLTF.

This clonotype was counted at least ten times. The CDR3 region is CASSLGQRVVETQYF. CDR3 in DNA: TGCGCCAGCAGCTTGGGACAGAGGGTGGTGGAGACCCAGTACTTC. This rearrangement joins TRBV5-1 to TRBJ2-5; D may match TRBD1 or TRBD2 (5 bases each). Per germline, CDR1 SGHRS and CDR2 YFSETQ. This CDR3 has 15 amino acids. Trimming cost V 0 bases and J 5 bases, with 14 bases left between them.